These 20 T cell receptor beta chains originate from one sample sequenced in a study of vaccination effects on CD4 cells after COVID-19. No antigen has been identified for these receptors. Expansion of antigen-specific CD4+ T cells with viral peptide pools was carried out by the ViraFEST assay before sequencing. Culturing for about 9 days preceded CD4+ T cell isolation. Nucleocapsid antibodies stayed negative before and after vaccination, showing no earlier SARS-CoV-2 infection. TCRdb's table, derived via immunoSEQ multiplex PCR, lists solely in-frame clones and lacks some. Of over 45,000 clones in the sample, around 67% are singletons; the top ten hold around 20%. Here the sequenced sample was CD4+ T cells from PBMCs cultured with SARS-CoV-2 spike peptides, taken before COVID-19 vaccination. These receptors came from a human donor who received a COVID-19 vaccine.

The rearrangement joins TRBV4-1 to TRBJ1-4; perhaps TRBD1 as D (6 bases). V was cut by 1 base and J by 5 bases, with 17 bases left in between. The CDR3 has 17 amino acids. Germline CDR1 is MGHRA and CDR2 is YSYEKL. The CDR3: CASSQALSGAINEKLFF. CDR3 DNA sequence: TGCGCCAGCAGCCAAGCCCTATCAGGGGCTATAAATGAAAAACTGTTTTTT.

V usage is TRBV3-1 (or the pseudogene TRBV3-2) and J usage is TRBJ2-1, with D possibly being TRBD1 or TRBD2 (5 bases each). Trimming took 1 base from V and 0 from J, leaving 13 bases between them. The CDR3 contains 17 residues. Germline V gene sequence: CDR1 LGHDT, CDR2 YNNKEL (reference sequence). The DNA of the CDR3 is TGTGCCAGCAGCCAAGGGGGATCGGGGCCCTCCTACAATGAGCAGTTCTTC. The encoded protein is CASSQGGSGPSYNEQFF.

The chain carries TRBV5-6 and TRBJ1-1; 8 bases agree with TRBD1. The length of the CDR3 is 15 residues. V was pared by 2 bases and J by 3 bases, with 6 bases of the junction left unmatched. CDR1 SGHDT and CDR2 YYEEEE come from the germline V gene. CDR3: CASSFRGLLDTEAFF. The CDR3 DNA reads TGTGCCAGCAGCTTCAGGGGGCTTCTGGACACTGAAGCTTTCTTT.

The chain recombines TRBV18 with TRBJ1-6; 11 bases are shared with TRBD1. V was pared by 3 bases and J by 7 bases, with 2 bases of the junction left unmatched. The germline V gene has CDR1 KGHSH and CDR2 LQKENI. The CDR3 is made up of 15 amino acids. CDR3 nucleotide sequence: TGTGCCAGCTCACCGGGACAGGGGGTGAATTCACCCCTCCACTTT. As protein: CASSPGQGVNSPLHF.

The genes are TRBV28 and TRBJ1-2; 8 bases agree with TRBD1. Unmatched junction bases numbered 4, after V lost 3 bases and J lost 7 bases. CDR1 is MDHEN, CDR2 SYDVKM, per germline. The CDR3 totals 13 residues. The CDR3 DNA reads TGTGCCAGCAGTTTGGCAGGGGGCAGTGGCTACACCTTC. Translated: CASSLAGGSGYTF.

The chain is built from TRBV19 and TRBJ2-2; 7 nucleotides align to TRBD1. V lost 6 bases, J lost 6 bases, and 1 base stayed unmatched. Germline V gene data show CDR1 as LNHDA and CDR2 as SQIVND (reference sequence). The CDR3 has 12 residues. The CDR3 DNA is TGTGCCAGTAGGCAGGGGGCCGGGGAGCTGTTTTTT. Protein: CASRQGAGELFF.

The chain recombines TRBV3-1 (or the pseudogene TRBV3-2) with TRBJ1-2; D gene unclear. Germline-derived CDR1 and CDR2 are LGHDT and YNNKEL (reference sequence). The CDR3 spans 15 residues. Trimming left V 3 bases short and J 5 bases short, with 16 bases between. The CDR3 spells CASSHERREPYGYTF. The CDR3 DNA follows: TGTGCCAGCAGCCACGAGAGAAGGGAGCCATATGGCTACACCTTC.

V gene TRBV19 combines with J gene TRBJ2-3, with D perhaps TRBD1 (6 bases). Germline V CDR1 and CDR2: LNHDA, SQIVND (reference sequence). The germline V and J ends were trimmed by 8 bases and 7 bases, with 10 bases remaining between them. The CDR3 is 11 residues long. The CDR3 sequence is CASGGQHTQYF. The CDR3 DNA reads TGTGCCAGTGGAGGACAGCATACGCAGTATTTT.

The rearrangement joins TRBV6-4 to TRBJ1-6, with D maybe TRBD1 (6 bases). This CDR3 region has 14 residues. The germline gives CDR1 MRHNA, CDR2 SNTAGT. The ends were cut back, 6 bases at V and 9 bases at J, with 15 bases in the middle. The CDR3 coding sequence is TGTGCCAGCAGCCCACAGGGTCCTGGTTCACCCCTCCACTTT. As protein: CASSPQGPGSPLHF.

V gene TRBV4-2 combines with J gene TRBJ1-3; D unclear. V was pared by 0 bases and J by 8 bases, with 11 bases between. The CDR3 totals 14 residues. The germline CDR1 and CDR2 sequences are LGHNA and YNFKEQ. CDR3 DNA: TGTGCCAGCAGCCAAGATACCCCCCTTGACACCATATATTTT. Amino acids: CASSQDTPLDTIYF.

The chain couples TRBV6-6 to TRBJ2-2, with D possibly matching TRBD2 (5 bases). The CDR3 is 16 residues long. Germline V CDR1 and CDR2: MNHNY, SVGAGI (reference sequence). The V and J ends lost 2 bases and 3 bases respectively, with 13 bases between them. The CDR3: CASSYTTGEHTGELFF. In DNA, the CDR3 is TGTGCCAGCAGTTACACGACCGGGGAACACACCGGGGAGCTGTTTTTT.

The chain uses TRBV29-1 and TRBJ1-1; D is unresolved. V lost 7 bases and J 2 bases, leaving 11 bases between the germline ends. Germline CDR1 reads SQVTM; CDR2 reads ANQGSEA. The CDR3 spans 12 residues. CDR3 DNA: TGCAGCGCTACGGACGGTAACACTGAAGCTTTCTTT. As protein: CSATDGNTEAFF.

The chain couples TRBV6-1 to TRBJ2-1; TRBD1 agrees at 11 bases. The trim removed 0 bases at V and 6 bases at J, leaving 1 base unmatched. The germline gives CDR1 MNHNS, CDR2 SASEGT. This CDR3 has 15 amino acids. The CDR3 region is CASSEAGTGGNEQFF. Here the CDR3 DNA reads TGTGCCAGCAGTGAAGCTGGGACAGGGGGCAATGAGCAGTTCTTC.

This chain uses TRBV6-5 with TRBJ2-5, with D possibly matching TRBD1 (6 bases). The CDR3 extends over 12 amino acids. V was trimmed by 5 bases and J by 4 bases, leaving 8 bases between them. Germline-derived CDR1 and CDR2 are MNHEY and SVGAGI. CDR3 amino acids: CASSLRGETQYF. CDR3 in DNA: TGTGCCAGCAGTCTCAGGGGAGAGACCCAGTACTTC.

CDR3 sequence (DNA): TGTGCCAGCAGCCAAACCGGGACTAGCTCCTACAATGAGCAGTTCTTC. Translating it yields CASSQTGTSSYNEQFF. This chain connects TRBV4-2 to TRBJ2-1; 8 bases match TRBD2. CDR3 length: 16 residues. The V gene end was trimmed by 2 bases and the J gene end by 0 bases; junction bases not matched to a gene: 3. Germline V gives CDR1 LGHNA, CDR2 YNFKEQ.

The chain couples TRBV5-6 to TRBJ2-7, with 13 bases identical to TRBD2. CDR3 length: 15 amino acids. Germline V gene lookup returns CDR1 SGHDT and CDR2 YYEEEE. The J segment lost 3 bases and the V segment lost 4 bases, leaving 4 bases of the junction unmatched. The CDR3 bases are TGTGCCAGCAGCCCTCGGACTAGCGGGGGCTACGAGCAGTACTTC. It specifies CASSPRTSGGYEQYF.

The V call is TRBV5-4, the J call TRBJ1-2, with 8 bases identical to TRBD1. V was pared by 4 bases and J by 7 bases, with 9 bases of the junction left unmatched. Germline V gene sequence: CDR1 SGHNT, CDR2 YYREEE (reference sequence). This CDR3 is built from 14 residues. The CDR3 DNA reads as TGTGCCAGCAGCCGGGACAGGCCTCGGGGTGGCTACACCTTC. As protein: CASSRDRPRGGYTF.

The chain has TRBV6-5 and TRBJ1-1; 9 nucleotides align to TRBD1. Germline-derived CDR1 and CDR2 are MNHEY and SVGAGI. This CDR3 comprises 13 residues. With 8 bases clipped from V and 10 bases from J, the junction kept 11 bases outside the gene matches. CDR3 residues: CASLSHRGQGAFF. Written as DNA, the CDR3 is TGTGCCAGCCTATCACATAGGGGACAGGGAGCTTTCTTT.

The table lists this clone with a count of one. The chain employs TRBV24-1 and TRBJ2-2; the match to TRBD2 covers 9 bases. With 3 bases clipped from V and 3 bases from J, the junction kept 7 bases outside the gene matches. This CDR3 contains 17 residues. Germline V gene data show CDR1 as KGHDR and CDR2 as SFDVKD. CDR3 sequence: CATSDQGLARDTGELFF. The CDR3 DNA reads TGTGCCACCAGTGATCAAGGACTAGCGCGAGACACCGGGGAGCTGTTTTTT.

This clone occurred once. This rearrangement joins TRBV7-8 to TRBJ2-7, with TRBD2 matching 11 bases. The junction had 7 bases not matched to a gene; V was cut back by 5 bases and J by 4 bases. Germline CDR1 is SGHVS and CDR2 is FQNEAQ. This CDR3 has 15 residues. DNA for the CDR3: TGTGCCAGCAGCGTACTAGCGGGAGACGCTTACGAGCAGTACTTC. Amino acid sequence: CASSVLAGDAYEQYF.